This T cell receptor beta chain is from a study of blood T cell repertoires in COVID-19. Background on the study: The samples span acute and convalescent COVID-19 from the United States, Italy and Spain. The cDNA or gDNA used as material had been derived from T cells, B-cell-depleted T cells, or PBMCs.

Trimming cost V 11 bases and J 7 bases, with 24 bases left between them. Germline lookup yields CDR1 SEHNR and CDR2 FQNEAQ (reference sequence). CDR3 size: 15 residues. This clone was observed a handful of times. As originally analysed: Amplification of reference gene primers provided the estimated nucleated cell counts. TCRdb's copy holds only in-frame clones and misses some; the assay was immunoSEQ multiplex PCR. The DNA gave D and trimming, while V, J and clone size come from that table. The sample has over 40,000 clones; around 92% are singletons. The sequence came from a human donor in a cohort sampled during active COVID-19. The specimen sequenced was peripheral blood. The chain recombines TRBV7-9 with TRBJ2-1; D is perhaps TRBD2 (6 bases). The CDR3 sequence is CALTLVERVTNEQFF. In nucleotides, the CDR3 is TGTGCCTTAACCCTGGTCGAGCGGGTGACTAATGAGCAGTTCTTC.